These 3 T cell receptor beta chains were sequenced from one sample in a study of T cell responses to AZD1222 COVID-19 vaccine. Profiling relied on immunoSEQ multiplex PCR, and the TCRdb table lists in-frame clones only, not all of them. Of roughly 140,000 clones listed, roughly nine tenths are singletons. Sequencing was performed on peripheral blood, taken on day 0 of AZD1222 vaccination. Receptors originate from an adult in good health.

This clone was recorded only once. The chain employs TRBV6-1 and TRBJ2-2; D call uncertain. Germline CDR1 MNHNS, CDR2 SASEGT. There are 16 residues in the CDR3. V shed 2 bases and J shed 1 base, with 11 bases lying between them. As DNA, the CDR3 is TGTGCCAGCAGTGAAATTCTCGGGCGGAACACCGGGGAGCTGTTTTTT. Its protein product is CASSEILGRNTGELFF.

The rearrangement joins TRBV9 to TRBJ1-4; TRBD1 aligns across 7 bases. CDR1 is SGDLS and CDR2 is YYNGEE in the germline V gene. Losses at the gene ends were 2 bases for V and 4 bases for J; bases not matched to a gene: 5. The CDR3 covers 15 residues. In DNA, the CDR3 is TGTGCCAGCAGCGTGGCGACAGGGTTTAATGAAAAACTGTTTTTT. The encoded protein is CASSVATGFNEKLFF.

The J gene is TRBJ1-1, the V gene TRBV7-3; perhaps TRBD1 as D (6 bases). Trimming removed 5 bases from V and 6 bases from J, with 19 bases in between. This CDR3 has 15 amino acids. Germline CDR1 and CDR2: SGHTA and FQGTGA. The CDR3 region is CASSPGGGRGAEAFF. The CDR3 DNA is TGTGCCAGCAGCCCCGGGGGGGGCCGGGGCGCTGAAGCTTTCTTT.